This TCR beta chain came from a study of blood T cell repertoires in COVID-19. Whole-study context: The United States, Italy and Spain were the sources of the acute and convalescent COVID-19 samples. PBMCs, B-cell-depleted T cells, or T cells provided the cDNA or gDNA that made up the material.

In the source study's methods: From reference gene primer amplification, estimates of nucleated cell counts were derived. Assay used: immunoSEQ multiplex PCR; TCRdb lists only in-frame clones, some missing. V, J and clone size were drawn from that table, and D and trimming were deduced from the DNA. This repertoire shows 120,000 or so clones, roughly 82% found once; its top ten account for about 17%. Trimming cost V 3 bases and J 2 bases; bases outside gene matches: 6. This CDR3 contains 17 residues. The germline V gene has CDR1 MNHNS and CDR2 SASEGT. This clone was seen a few times. The material sequenced was peripheral blood. This TCR was sampled from a woman aged 55-69 years with acute or convalescent COVID-19. The chain carries TRBV6-1 and TRBJ2-1, with 11 positions matching TRBD2. The CDR3 nucleotides are TGTGCCAGCAGTGAGGGTAGCGGGGGGGCCGCCTACAATGAGCAGTTCTTC. Translation gives CASSEGSGGAAYNEQFF.